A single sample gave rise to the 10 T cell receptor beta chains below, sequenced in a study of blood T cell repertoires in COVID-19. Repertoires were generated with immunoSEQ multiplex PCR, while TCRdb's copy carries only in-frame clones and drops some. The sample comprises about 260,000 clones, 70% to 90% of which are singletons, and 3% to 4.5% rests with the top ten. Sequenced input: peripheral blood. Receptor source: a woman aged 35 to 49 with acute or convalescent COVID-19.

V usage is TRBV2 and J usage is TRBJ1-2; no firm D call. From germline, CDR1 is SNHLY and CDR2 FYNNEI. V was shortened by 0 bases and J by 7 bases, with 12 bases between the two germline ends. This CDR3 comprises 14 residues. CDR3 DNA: TGTGCCAGCAGTGAAGCCGGGGATGGTAGTGGCTACACCTTC. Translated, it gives CASSEAGDGSGYTF. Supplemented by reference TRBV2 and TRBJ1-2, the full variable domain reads EPEVTQTPSHQVTQMGQEVILRCVPISNHLYFYWYRQILGQKVEFLVSFYNNEISEKSEIFDDQFSVERPDGSNFTLKIRSTKLEDSAMYFCASSEAGDGSGYTFGSGTRLTVV.

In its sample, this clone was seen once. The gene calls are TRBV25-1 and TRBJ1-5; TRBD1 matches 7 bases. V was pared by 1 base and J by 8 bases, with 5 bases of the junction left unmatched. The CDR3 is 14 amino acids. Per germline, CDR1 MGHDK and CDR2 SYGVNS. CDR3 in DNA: TGTGCCAGCAGTGAATTGGGACAGCTTAAGCCCCAGCATTTT. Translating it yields CASSELGQLKPQHF.

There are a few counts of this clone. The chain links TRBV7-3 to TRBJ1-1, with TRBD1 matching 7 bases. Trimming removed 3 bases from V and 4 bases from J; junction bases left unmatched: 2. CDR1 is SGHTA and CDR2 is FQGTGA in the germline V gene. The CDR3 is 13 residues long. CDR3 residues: CASSFDRATEAFF. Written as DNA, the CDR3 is TGTGCCAGCAGCTTTGACAGGGCCACTGAAGCTTTCTTT. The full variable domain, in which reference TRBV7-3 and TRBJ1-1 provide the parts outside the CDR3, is GAGVSQTPSNKVTEKGKYVELRCDPISGHTALYWYRQSLGQGPEFLIYFQGTGAADDSGLPNDRFFAVRPEGSVSTLKIQRTERGDSAVYLCASSFDRATEAFFGQGTRLTVV.

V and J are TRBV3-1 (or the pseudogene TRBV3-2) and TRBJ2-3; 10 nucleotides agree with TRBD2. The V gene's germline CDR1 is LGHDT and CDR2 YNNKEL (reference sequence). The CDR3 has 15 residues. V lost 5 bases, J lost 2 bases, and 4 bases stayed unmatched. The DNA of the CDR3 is TGTGCCAGCAGCTCAGCGGGGGGGTACACAGATACGCAGTATTTT. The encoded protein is CASSSAGGYTDTQYF.

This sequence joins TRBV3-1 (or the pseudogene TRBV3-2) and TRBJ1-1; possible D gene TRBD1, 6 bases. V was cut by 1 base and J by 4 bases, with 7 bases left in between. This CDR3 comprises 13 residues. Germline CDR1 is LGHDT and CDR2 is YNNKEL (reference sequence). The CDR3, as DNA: TGTGCCAGCAGCCAAGCAGGGGTCACTGAAGCTTTCTTT. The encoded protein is CASSQAGVTEAFF.

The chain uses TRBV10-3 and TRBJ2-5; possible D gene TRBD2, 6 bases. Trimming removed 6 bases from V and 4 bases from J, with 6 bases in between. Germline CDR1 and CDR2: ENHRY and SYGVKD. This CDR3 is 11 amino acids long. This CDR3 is CAISGGETQYF. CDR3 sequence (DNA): TGTGCCATCAGCGGGGGAGAGACCCAGTACTTC.

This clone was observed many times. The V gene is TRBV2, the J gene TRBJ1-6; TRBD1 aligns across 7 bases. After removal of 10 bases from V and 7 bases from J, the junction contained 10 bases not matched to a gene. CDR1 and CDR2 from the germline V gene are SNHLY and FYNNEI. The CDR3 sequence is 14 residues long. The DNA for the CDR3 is TGTGCCATTCAACCGGGACAGAAGAATTCACCCCTCCACTTT. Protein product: CAIQPGQKNSPLHF.

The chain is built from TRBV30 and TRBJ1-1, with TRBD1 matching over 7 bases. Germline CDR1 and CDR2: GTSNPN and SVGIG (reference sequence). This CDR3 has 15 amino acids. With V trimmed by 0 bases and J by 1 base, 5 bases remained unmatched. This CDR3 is CAWSVGTAENTEAFF. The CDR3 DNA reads TGTGCCTGGAGTGTGGGGACAGCAGAGAACACTGAAGCTTTCTTT.

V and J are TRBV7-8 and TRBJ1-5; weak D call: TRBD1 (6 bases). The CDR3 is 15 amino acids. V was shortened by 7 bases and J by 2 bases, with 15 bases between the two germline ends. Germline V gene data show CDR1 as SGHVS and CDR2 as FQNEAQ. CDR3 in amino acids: CASNGAGDGNQPQHF. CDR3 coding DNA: TGTGCCAGCAACGGCGCAGGGGATGGCAATCAGCCCCAGCATTTT.

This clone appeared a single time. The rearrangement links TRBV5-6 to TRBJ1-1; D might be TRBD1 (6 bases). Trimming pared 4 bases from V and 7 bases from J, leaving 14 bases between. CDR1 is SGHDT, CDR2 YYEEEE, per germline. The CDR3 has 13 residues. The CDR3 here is CASSPNAGVEAFF. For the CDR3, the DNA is TGTGCCAGCAGCCCTAACGCAGGGGTTGAAGCTTTCTTT.